The rows below give T cell receptor beta chains drawn from one sample of a study of blood T cells in healthy people across ages. MiXCR, applied by TCRdb to the 5' RACE reads, yields one record per CDR3 protein. The data contain around 1,000,000 distinct CDR3 sequences, less than 25% of them singletons. The same sample was also studied in work on T cells of mothers and their children.

The sequenced sample consisted of blood. Receptors were obtained from a girl aged 2 to 10 in good health. Both conserved end residues are part of each CDR3. The D gene is left open where the match is weak. Rows may omit the clone size; those that give it use once, few, many or a size class.

D gene: NA
J gene: TRBJ2-1
V gene: TRBV5-6
clone size: NA
CDR3 protein: CASGDFRTYNEQFF
CDR3 DNA: TGTGCCAGCGGAGACTTTAGAACCTACAATGAGCAGTTCTTC

D gene: NA
J gene: TRBJ2-5
V gene: TRBV5-1
clone size: NA
CDR3 protein: CASSPDWTYTETQYF
CDR3 DNA: TGCGCCAGCAGCCCCGACTGGACTTACACAGAGACCCAGTACTTC

D gene: TRBD1
J gene: TRBJ2-7
V gene: TRBV5-1
clone size: NA
CDR3 protein: CASSILQGSYEQYF
CDR3 DNA: TGCGCCAGCAGCATATTACAGGGGTCCTACGAGCAGTACTTC

D gene: NA
J gene: TRBJ2-7
V gene: TRBV20-1
clone size: few
CDR3 protein: CSASFGSYEQYF
CDR3 DNA: TGCAGTGCTAGCTTCGGCTCCTACGAGCAGTACTTC

D gene: NA
J gene: TRBJ2-5
V gene: TRBV5-4
clone size: few
CDR3 protein: CASSLTAPQETQYF
CDR3 DNA: TGTGCCAGCAGCTTAACAGCACCTCAAGAGACCCAGTACTTC

D gene: NA
J gene: TRBJ2-3
V gene: TRBV9
clone size: NA
CDR3 protein: CARSVVRRNTDTQYF
CDR3 DNA: TGTGCCCGCAGCGTAGTTAGGAGGAACACAGATACGCAGTATTTT

D gene: NA
J gene: TRBJ2-1
V gene: TRBV27
clone size: few
CDR3 protein: CASSARLSSYNEQFF
CDR3 DNA: TGTGCCAGCAGTGCCCGACTTAGCTCCTACAATGAGCAGTTCTTC

D gene: TRBD1
J gene: TRBJ2-7
V gene: TRBV29-1
clone size: few
CDR3 protein: CSVDGRDRDDEQYF
CDR3 DNA: TGCAGCGTGGACGGTCGGGACAGGGATGACGAGCAGTACTTC

D gene: TRBD1
J gene: TRBJ1-2
V gene: TRBV9
clone size: few
CDR3 protein: CASSVQIGTGANYGYTF
CDR3 DNA: TGTGCCAGCAGCGTCCAGATCGGGACAGGGGCTAACTATGGCTACACCTTC

D gene: TRBD2
J gene: TRBJ2-1
V gene: TRBV10-1
clone size: NA
CDR3 protein: CASSETLAGRAYNEQFF
CDR3 DNA: TGCGCCAGCAGTGAGACCCTAGCGGGTCGGGCGTACAATGAGCAGTTCTTC

D gene: TRBD2
J gene: TRBJ2-7
V gene: TRBV29-1
clone size: NA
CDR3 protein: CSVDGGSLYEQYF
CDR3 DNA: TGCAGCGTTGACGGCGGGAGTCTGTACGAGCAGTACTTC

D gene: NA
J gene: TRBJ1-1
V gene: TRBV3-1
clone size: NA
CDR3 protein: CASSQEAGSRTEAFF
CDR3 DNA: TGTGCCAGCAGCCAAGAGGCCGGCAGTCGGACTGAAGCTTTCTTT

D gene: NA
J gene: TRBJ2-4
V gene: TRBV11-2
clone size: NA
CDR3 protein: CASSRRTGTKNIQYF
CDR3 DNA: TGTGCCAGCAGCCGTCGGACTGGGACCAAAAACATTCAGTACTTC

D gene: NA
J gene: TRBJ1-6
V gene: TRBV4-3
clone size: NA
CDR3 protein: CANSPDAGTSPLHF
CDR3 DNA: TGCGCCAACAGTCCTGACGCTGGTACTTCACCCCTCCACTTT

D gene: NA
J gene: TRBJ2-6
V gene: TRBV6-2/TRBV6-3
clone size: few
CDR3 protein: CASSRTGANVLTF
CDR3 DNA: TGTGCCAGCAGTCGTACTGGGGCCAACGTCCTGACTTTC

D gene: NA
J gene: TRBJ1-1
V gene: TRBV7-2
clone size: NA
CDR3 protein: CASSPLRGAEAFF
CDR3 DNA: TGTGCCAGCAGCCCCCTTAGGGGTGCTGAAGCTTTCTTT

D gene: NA
J gene: TRBJ2-7
V gene: TRBV4-1
clone size: NA
CDR3 protein: CASSQDDDTYEQYF
CDR3 DNA: TGCGCCAGCAGCCAAGATGACGACACCTACGAGCAGTACTTC

D gene: NA
J gene: TRBJ2-1
V gene: TRBV5-1
clone size: NA
CDR3 protein: CASSPYSSSYNEQFF
CDR3 DNA: TGCGCCAGCAGCCCTTACTCAAGCTCCTACAATGAGCAGTTCTTC

D gene: TRBD2
J gene: TRBJ2-7
V gene: TRBV7-2
clone size: once
CDR3 protein: CASSFDAGTSGGPPYEQYF
CDR3 DNA: TGTGCCAGCAGCTTCGATGCGGGGACTAGCGGGGGGCCACCCTACGAGCAGTACTTC

D gene: NA
J gene: TRBJ2-5
V gene: TRBV6-2/TRBV6-3
clone size: NA
CDR3 protein: CVAAFGETQYF
CDR3 DNA: TGTGTCGCAGCCTTCGGGGAGACCCAGTACTTC

D gene: TRBD2
J gene: TRBJ2-7
V gene: TRBV19
clone size: NA
CDR3 protein: CASSTFSGGYEQYF
CDR3 DNA: TGTGCCAGTAGTACCTTCAGCGGGGGGTACGAGCAGTACTTC

D gene: NA
J gene: TRBJ1-6
V gene: TRBV20-1
clone size: few
CDR3 protein: CSASDFPGGRSPLHF
CDR3 DNA: TGCAGTGCTAGTGATTTCCCAGGCGGGAGATCACCCCTCCACTTT